These T cell receptor beta chains were read from a single sample in a study of Graves' ophthalmopathy and Graves' hyperthyroidism. From the multiplex PCR reads, TCRdb called clonotypes with MiXCR, one entry per CDR3 protein. The sample holds 900,000 to 1,200,000 distinct CDR3 sequences, about 38% seen once. The sequenced material came from peripheral blood or thyroid tissue (not recorded which). These receptors were obtained from an adult man with Graves' hyperthyroidism. Each CDR3 is given with its conserved first and last residue. The D gene is left open where the match is weak. A clone size is listed for some rows: how often the clone was seen (once, few, many), or a class if it is expanded.

TRBV7-9,-,-,TRBJ2-7,CASSVIRGAGLPYEQYF,TGTGCCAGCAGCGTAATCCGGGGGGCGGGTCTCCCCTACGAGCAGTACTTC
TRBV11-2,-,-,TRBJ2-6,CASSHYGGPGANVLTF,TGTGCCAGCAGCCACTACGGGGGGCCTGGGGCCAACGTCCTGACTTTC
TRBV12-3/TRBV12-4,-,many,TRBJ1-2,CASSLATAGGYTF,TGTGCCAGCAGTTTAGCGACGGCTGGCGGCTACACCTTC
TRBV12-3/TRBV12-4,-,-,TRBJ2-2,CASSLNLQLRDTGELFF,TGTGCCAGCAGTTTAAACTTACAGCTTAGGGACACCGGGGAGCTGTTTTTT
TRBV12-3/TRBV12-4,-,-,TRBJ1-6,CASTFSDSPLHF,TGTGCCAGCACCTTCAGTGATTCACCCCTCCACTTT
TRBV7-2,-,few,TRBJ2-2,CASSLGVRGANTGELFF,TGTGCCAGCAGCTTAGGCGTCAGGGGCGCGAACACCGGGGAGCTGTTTTTT
TRBV6-6,-,few,TRBJ2-5,CAARTKEETQYF,TGTGCCGCCAGGACTAAGGAAGAGACCCAGTACTTC
TRBV2,TRBD1,many,TRBJ1-5,CASSAQGINQPQHF,TGTGCCAGCAGTGCACAGGGGATTAATCAGCCCCAGCATTTT
TRBV4-3,-,many,TRBJ1-2,CASSQETGTAGYTF,TGCGCCAGCAGCCAAGAGACCGGGACTGCTGGCTACACCTTC
TRBV15,TRBD2,few,TRBJ2-5,CATSKGGSRETQYF,TGTGCCACCAGCAAAGGCGGGAGTCGGGAGACCCAGTACTTC
TRBV20-1,-,many,TRBJ1-5,CSARDRVSNQPQHF,TGCAGTGCTAGAGACAGGGTGAGCAATCAGCCCCAGCATTTT
TRBV2,-,-,TRBJ2-5,CASFRSRGETQYF,TGTGCCAGCTTCAGGTCCCGAGGAGAGACCCAGTACTTC
TRBV7-2,TRBD1,-,TRBJ2-2,CASSPTGGGGELFF,TGTGCCAGCAGCCCGACAGGGGGCGGCGGGGAGCTGTTTTTT
TRBV7-9,TRBD2,-,TRBJ2-5,CASSPARLAGETQYF,TGCGCCAGCAGCCCAGCCCGACTAGCGGGAGAGACCCAGTACTTC
TRBV4-1,-,many,TRBJ1-2,CASSQVQGFGYGYTF,TGCGCCAGCAGCCAAGTTCAGGGCTTCGGCTATGGCTACACCTTC
TRBV7-9,-,-,TRBJ2-7,CASSLESPLYNEQGSQQYF,TGTGCCAGCAGCTTAGAAAGCCCCCTATACAATGAGCAGGGAAGTCAGCAGTACTTC
TRBV29-1,TRBD2,-,TRBJ2-1,CSVEERGGRVNEQFF,TGCAGCGTTGAAGAGCGGGGGGGCCGGGTAAATGAGCAGTTCTTC
TRBV25-1,-,many,TRBJ2-5,CASSQRGTPRETQYF,TGTGCCAGCAGTCAACGAGGGACCCCACGAGAGACCCAGTACTTC
TRBV19,-,many,TRBJ1-1,CASARTSDEAFF,TGTGCCAGTGCGAGGACAAGCGATGAAGCTTTCTTT
TRBV10-3,TRBD1,-,TRBJ2-7,CAISELGTATYEQYF,TGTGCCATCAGTGAGCTCGGGACAGCCACCTACGAGCAGTACTTC
TRBV6-2/TRBV6-3,TRBD1,-,TRBJ2-7,CASKGQGSYEQYF,TGTGCCAGCAAGGGACAGGGGTCCTACGAGCAGTACTTC
TRBV7-8,-,many,TRBJ2-7,CASSFSTTYEQYF,TGTGCCAGCAGCTTCTCCACGACCTACGAGCAGTACTTC
TRBV7-9,TRBD2,many,TRBJ2-5,CASSSFTSAETQYF,TGTGCCAGCAGCTCGTTTACTAGCGCGGAGACCCAGTACTTC
TRBV6-1,TRBD1,few,TRBJ1-1,CASSEQPGGNTEAFF,TGTGCCAGCAGTGAACAGCCAGGGGGGAACACTGAAGCTTTCTTT
TRBV30,-,-,TRBJ2-7,CAWSLGQADEQYF,TGTGCCTGGAGTCTGGGGCAGGCAGACGAGCAGTACTTC
TRBV5-1,TRBD1,-,TRBJ2-7,CASSLPPGTEAYEQYF,TGCGCCAGCAGCCTCCCCCCCGGGACAGAAGCTTACGAGCAGTACTTC
TRBV12-3/TRBV12-4,-,few,TRBJ2-5,CASSFDVGNLETQYF,TGTGCCAGCAGTTTTGATGTGGGGAACTTGGAGACCCAGTACTTC
TRBV20-1,-,-,TRBJ2-5,CSAGDQGSGETQYF,TGCAGTGCTGGTGATCAGGGATCTGGAGAGACCCAGTACTTC
TRBV20-1,-,-,TRBJ2-5,CSARPSGVTQETQYF,TGCAGTGCTAGACCCTCGGGAGTTACACAAGAGACCCAGTACTTC
TRBV7-6,-,once,TRBJ2-7,CASGQGLSYEQYF,TGCGCCAGCGGCCAGGGACTGTCCTACGAGCAGTACTTC
TRBV29-1,-,-,TRBJ2-7,CSLVGGLAGYEQYF,TGCAGCTTGGTCGGTGGGCTAGCCGGATACGAGCAGTACTTC
TRBV9,-,few,TRBJ2-7,CASSVGPGGRFDEQYF,TGTGCCAGCAGCGTAGGCCCTGGGGGGAGGTTCGACGAGCAGTACTTC